This is a list of T cell receptor beta chains from one sample in a study of T cell responses to AZD1222 COVID-19 vaccine. Clones were read by immunoSEQ multiplex PCR, and TCRdb kept only the in-frame ones, dropping some. Of approximately 120,000 clones in the sample, roughly nine tenths are singletons; the top ten hold over 9%. The material sequenced was peripheral blood, taken 28 days after the second AZD1222 dose. The receptors originated from an adult who received the AZD1222 COVID-19 vaccine. Both conserved end residues are part of each CDR3. D genes are given only for firm matches. The listing skips clone size in some rows; elsewhere it reads once, few, many or a size class.

size: .; J: TRBJ2-7; V: TRBV2; D: .; DNA: TGTGCCAGCATGGGACAACCCTCCTACGAGCAGTACTTC; CDR3: CASMGQPSYEQYF
size: .; J: TRBJ2-7; V: TRBV6-5; D: .; DNA: TGTGCCAGCCGATCAACAGTCTCCTACGAGCAGTACTTC; CDR3: CASRSTVSYEQYF
size: .; J: TRBJ2-1; V: TRBV10-2; D: .; DNA: TGCGCCAGCAGTTCCCAACCAGGCCGCAATGAGCAGTTCTTC; CDR3: CASSSQPGRNEQFF
size: once; J: TRBJ1-2; V: TRBV27; D: .; DNA: TGTGCCAGCCGGAGTGCCGATCGCTATGGCTACACCTTC; CDR3: CASRSADRYGYTF
size: .; J: TRBJ1-4; V: TRBV5-1; D: .; DNA: TGCGCCAGCAGCTTGGACGCGGGGGAGTGGGAAAAACTGTTTTTT; CDR3: CASSLDAGEWEKLFF
size: .; J: TRBJ1-5; V: TRBV2; D: .; DNA: TGTGCCAGCAGTGAGAACCAGGGCAGTCAGCCCCAGCATTTT; CDR3: CASSENQGSQPQHF
size: .; J: TRBJ2-7; V: TRBV5-1; D: .; DNA: TGCGCCAGCCAGTTAGCCTACGGCTACGAGCAGTACTTC; CDR3: CASQLAYGYEQYF
size: .; J: TRBJ2-7; V: TRBV7-6; D: TRBD2; DNA: TGTGCCAGCAGCTCCCATTTAGCGGGGGGTGACGAGCAGTACTTC; CDR3: CASSSHLAGGDEQYF
size: .; J: TRBJ1-3; V: TRBV7-9; D: .; DNA: TGTGCCAGCAGCTTGGGCCCTAGTTCGGGAAACACCATATATTTT; CDR3: CASSLGPSSGNTIYF
size: .; J: TRBJ1-4; V: TRBV18; D: TRBD1; DNA: TGTGCCAGCTCACCACCTCCGGGACAGGCTCCGAAACTGTTTTTT; CDR3: CASSPPPGQAPKLFF
size: .; J: TRBJ1-1; V: TRBV5-1; D: .; DNA: TGCGCCAGCACTTTTCAGGGGAACACTGAAGCTTTCTTT; CDR3: CASTFQGNTEAFF
size: .; J: TRBJ2-3; V: TRBV2; D: .; DNA: TGTGCCAGCAGTGAACTCGGGGCCCCAGATACGCAGTATTTT; CDR3: CASSELGAPDTQYF
size: .; J: TRBJ1-5; V: TRBV6-4; D: .; DNA: TGTGCCAGCAGTATCGAGGCTGCTCAGCCCCAGCATTTT; CDR3: CASSIEAAQPQHF
size: .; J: TRBJ2-5; V: TRBV29-1; D: TRBD1; DNA: TGCAGCGTTAGGACAGGTCAGGAGACCCAGTACTTC; CDR3: CSVRTGQETQYF
size: .; J: TRBJ2-5; V: TRBV5-1; D: TRBD2; DNA: TGCGCCAGCAGCTTGGCCTCGTCTAGCGGCTTAGAAGAGACCCAGTACTTC; CDR3: CASSLASSSGLEETQYF
size: .; J: TRBJ2-5; V: TRBV4-2; D: .; DNA: TGTGCCAGCAGCCAAGAGGTAGGGTCTCAAGAGACCCAGTACTTC; CDR3: CASSQEVGSQETQYF
size: .; J: TRBJ2-5; V: TRBV5-1; D: TRBD1; DNA: TGCGCCAGCAGGTTGATGGGAACAGGGGAAGAGACCCAGTACTTC; CDR3: CASRLMGTGEETQYF
size: .; J: TRBJ1-5; V: TRBV19; D: .; DNA: TGTGCCAGTAGTTTCGGGGGCGCCAATCAGCCCCAGCATTTT; CDR3: CASSFGGANQPQHF
size: .; J: TRBJ2-1; V: TRBV5-1; D: TRBD2; DNA: TGCGCCAGCAGCTTGAGACTAGCAAGCAATGAGCAGTTCTTC; CDR3: CASSLRLASNEQFF
size: once; J: TRBJ1-5; V: TRBV30; D: TRBD1; DNA: TGTGCCTGGGCCGGGACAGGGGGCCAGCCCCAGCATTTT; CDR3: CAWAGTGGQPQHF
size: .; J: TRBJ1-1; V: TRBV4-1; D: .; DNA: TGCGCCAGCAGGTCCAGGGGAACTGAAGCTTTCTTT; CDR3: CASRSRGTEAFF
size: .; J: TRBJ1-1; V: TRBV28; D: .; DNA: TGTGCCAGCAGTTTATTGGACAGAACGGACACTGAAGCTTTCTTT; CDR3: CASSLLDRTDTEAFF
size: .; J: TRBJ1-1; V: TRBV25-1; D: .; DNA: TGTGCCAGCAGTGAATTACAGGACACTGAAGCTTTCTTT; CDR3: CASSELQDTEAFF
size: .; J: TRBJ1-1; V: TRBV29-1; D: .; DNA: TGCAGCGCCACGACAGGCTTGAACACTGAAGCTTTCTTT; CDR3: CSATTGLNTEAFF
size: .; J: TRBJ2-3; V: TRBV25-1; D: .; DNA: TGTGCCAGCACCTACTCTGGCGGGTCAGATACGCAGTATTTT; CDR3: CASTYSGGSDTQYF
size: .; J: TRBJ2-3; V: TRBV2; D: TRBD2; DNA: TGTGCCAGCACCGCGGGGGGAACAGATACGCAGTATTTT; CDR3: CASTAGGTDTQYF
size: few; J: TRBJ2-1; V: TRBV2; D: TRBD2; DNA: TGTGCCACGGCGAGGGACTACTACAATGAGCAGTTCTTC; CDR3: CATARDYYNEQFF
size: .; J: TRBJ1-2; V: TRBV6-5; D: .; DNA: TGTGCCACCCGGCAGGGTTCCTATGGCTACACCTTC; CDR3: CATRQGSYGYTF
size: .; J: TRBJ2-7; V: TRBV5-1; D: .; DNA: TGCGCCAGCAGCTGGACGGGAGTAGGGTACGAGCAGTACTTC; CDR3: CASSWTGVGYEQYF
size: .; J: TRBJ1-2; V: TRBV12-3/TRBV12-4; D: .; DNA: TGTGCCAGCAGTTTTAGTGGGGGTGGCGGCTACACCTTC; CDR3: CASSFSGGGGYTF
size: .; J: TRBJ1-1; V: TRBV6-5; D: .; DNA: TGTGCCGCCTATCTGGGGTGGGGCACTGAAGCTTTCTTT; CDR3: CAAYLGWGTEAFF
size: few; J: TRBJ2-1; V: TRBV5-4; D: .; DNA: TGTGCCAGCAGCTCATTTACGCGGGGTCACAATGAGCAGTTCTTC; CDR3: CASSSFTRGHNEQFF
size: few; J: TRBJ2-3; V: TRBV12-5; D: TRBD2; DNA: TGTGCTAGTGGCCTGGGGACTAGCGGGGATACGCAGTATTTT; CDR3: CASGLGTSGDTQYF
size: .; J: TRBJ2-2; V: TRBV11-2; D: TRBD1; DNA: TGTGCCAGCAGCTTCTCGTGGGACAGCTACTACACCGGGGAGCTGTTTTTT; CDR3: CASSFSWDSYYTGELFF
size: .; J: TRBJ1-6; V: TRBV30; D: .; DNA: TGTGCCTGGAGTGGACTGACACTTATCCCCCTCCACTTT; CDR3: CAWSGLTLIPLHF
size: .; J: TRBJ1-1; V: TRBV5-4; D: .; DNA: TGTGCCAGCAGCTTGGGGGACACTGAAGCTTTCTTT; CDR3: CASSLGDTEAFF
size: .; J: TRBJ1-4; V: TRBV5-1; D: .; DNA: TGCGCCAGCAGCTTGGTTCAACCGGGAAAACACGAAAAACTGTTTTTT; CDR3: CASSLVQPGKHEKLFF
size: .; J: TRBJ1-1; V: TRBV7-9; D: .; DNA: TGTGCCAGCAGCTTATTGGACAGCGGGAACACTGAAGCTTTCTTT; CDR3: CASSLLDSGNTEAFF
size: .; J: TRBJ2-1; V: TRBV11-3; D: .; DNA: TGTGCCAGCAGCTTAGAGGACAATGAGCAGTTCTTC; CDR3: CASSLEDNEQFF
size: .; J: TRBJ1-2; V: TRBV20-1; D: .; DNA: TGCAGTGCTAGTGGAGCCTCCACCCTTCTCTATGGCTACACCTTC; CDR3: CSASGASTLLYGYTF
size: .; J: TRBJ1-4; V: TRBV4-3; D: .; DNA: TGCGCCAGCAGCCGGTTGTCGGCAACTAATGAAAAACTGTTTTTT; CDR3: CASSRLSATNEKLFF
size: .; J: TRBJ1-6; V: TRBV15; D: TRBD1; DNA: TGTGCCACCAGCAGAGTTCGGGGACAGGGTAATTCACCCCTCCACTTT; CDR3: CATSRVRGQGNSPLHF
size: .; J: TRBJ1-5; V: TRBV7-3; D: .; DNA: TGTGCCAGCAGCACAGATAGCAATCAGCCCCAGCATTTT; CDR3: CASSTDSNQPQHF
size: .; J: TRBJ1-2; V: TRBV30; D: .; DNA: TGTGCCTGGAGCCGGCTCGACAGGTACAACTATGGCTACACCTTC; CDR3: CAWSRLDRYNYGYTF
size: .; J: TRBJ2-7; V: TRBV9; D: .; DNA: TGTGCCAGCAGCGTAGCCGGGGGATTCTCCTACGAGCAGTACTTC; CDR3: CASSVAGGFSYEQYF
size: .; J: TRBJ1-3; V: TRBV15; D: .; DNA: TGTGCCACCAGCAGAGATCAGGTACCTGGAAACACCATATATTTT; CDR3: CATSRDQVPGNTIYF
size: .; J: TRBJ2-6; V: TRBV6-5; D: .; DNA: TGTGCCAGCAGTTACGATGGATCTGGGGCCAACGTCCTGACTTTC; CDR3: CASSYDGSGANVLTF
size: .; J: TRBJ2-5; V: TRBV6-2/TRBV6-3; D: .; DNA: TGTGCCAGCAGTTACTCCCGGGGGCGCCCAGAGACCCAGTACTTC; CDR3: CASSYSRGRPETQYF
size: few; J: TRBJ2-7; V: TRBV7-9; D: .; DNA: TGTGCCAGCAGCCGGACCGGAGACAATGACTACGAGCAGTACTTC; CDR3: CASSRTGDNDYEQYF
size: .; J: TRBJ1-2; V: TRBV5-4; D: TRBD1; DNA: TGTGCCAGCAGCCCGGAATTCTATTCGGGACAGGGGAAGAGCTACACCTTC; CDR3: CASSPEFYSGQGKSYTF
size: .; J: TRBJ2-1; V: TRBV5-1; D: TRBD1; DNA: TGCGCCAGCAGCTTGGAACAGGGGGACTACAATGAGCAGTTCTTC; CDR3: CASSLEQGDYNEQFF
size: once; J: TRBJ1-5; V: TRBV30; D: .; DNA: TGTGCCTGGAGTCCGCCCGGGACCTATCCTCTGCCCCAGCATTTT; CDR3: CAWSPPGTYPLPQHF
size: .; J: TRBJ2-6; V: TRBV6-2/TRBV6-3; D: .; DNA: TGTGCCAGCAGTTACCCGGGCGTCCTGACTTTC; CDR3: CASSYPGVLTF